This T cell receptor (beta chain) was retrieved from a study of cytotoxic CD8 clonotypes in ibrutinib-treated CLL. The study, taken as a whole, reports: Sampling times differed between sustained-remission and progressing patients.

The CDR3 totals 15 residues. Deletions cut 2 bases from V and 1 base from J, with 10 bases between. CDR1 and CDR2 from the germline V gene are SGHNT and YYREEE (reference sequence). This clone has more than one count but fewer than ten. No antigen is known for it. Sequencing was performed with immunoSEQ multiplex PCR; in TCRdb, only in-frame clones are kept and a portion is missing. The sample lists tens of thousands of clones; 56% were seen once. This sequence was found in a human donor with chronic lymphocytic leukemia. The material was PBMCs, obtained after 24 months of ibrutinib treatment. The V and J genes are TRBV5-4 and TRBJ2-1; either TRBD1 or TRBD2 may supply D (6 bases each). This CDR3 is CASSLGGPSYNEQFF. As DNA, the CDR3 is TGTGCCAGCAGCTTAGGGGGGCCGTCCTACAATGAGCAGTTCTTC.